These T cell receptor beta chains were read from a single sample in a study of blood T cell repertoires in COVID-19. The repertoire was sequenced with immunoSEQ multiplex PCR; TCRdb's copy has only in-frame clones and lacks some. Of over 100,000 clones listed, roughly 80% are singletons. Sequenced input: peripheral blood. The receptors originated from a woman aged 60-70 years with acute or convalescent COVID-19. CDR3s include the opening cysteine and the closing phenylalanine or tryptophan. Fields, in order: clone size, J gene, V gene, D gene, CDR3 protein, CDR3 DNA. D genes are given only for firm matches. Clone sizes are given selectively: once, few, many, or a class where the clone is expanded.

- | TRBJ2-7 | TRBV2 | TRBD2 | CASSDVGRGGYEQYF | TGTGCCAGCAGTGATGTGGGCCGGGGGGGCTACGAGCAGTACTTC
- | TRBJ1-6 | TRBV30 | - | CAWKSGAPLHF | TGTGCCTGGAAGTCCGGAGCACCCCTCCACTTT
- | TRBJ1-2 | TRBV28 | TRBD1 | CATIPLPGGAVYDGYTF | TGTGCCACCATACCATTACCAGGGGGCGCTGTGTATGATGGCTACACCTTC
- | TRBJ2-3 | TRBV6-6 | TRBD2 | CASSLGGGVGTQYF | TGTGCCAGCAGTTTGGGCGGGGGGGTTGGTACGCAGTATTTT
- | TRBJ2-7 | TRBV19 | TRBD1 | CASSQGASYEQYF | TGTGCCAGTAGCCAGGGGGCCTCCTACGAGCAGTACTTC
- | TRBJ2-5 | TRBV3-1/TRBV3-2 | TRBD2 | CASSLYPGAGGETQYF | TGTGCCAGCAGCCTCTACCCAGGGGCGGGGGGAGAGACCCAGTACTTC
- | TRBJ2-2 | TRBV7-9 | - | CASSSPGLNTGELFF | TGTGCCAGCAGCTCTCCGGGACTCAACACCGGGGAGCTGTTTTTT
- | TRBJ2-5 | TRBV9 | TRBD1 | CASSLTGTGVQETQYF | TGTGCCAGCAGCTTAACCGGGACAGGGGTCCAAGAGACCCAGTACTTC
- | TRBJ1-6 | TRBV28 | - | CASRTTGSTSHF | TGTGCCAGCAGGACAACGGGATCCACCTCCCACTTT
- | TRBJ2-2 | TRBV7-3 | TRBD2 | CASSLISGRTGGELFF | TGTGCCAGCAGCCTGATTAGCGGGAGAACGGGCGGGGAGCTGTTTTTT
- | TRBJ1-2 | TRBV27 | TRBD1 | CASSTTGVGNYGYTF | TGTGCCAGCAGTACGACAGGGGTGGGAAACTATGGCTACACCTTC
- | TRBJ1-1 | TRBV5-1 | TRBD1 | CASSGDRGNTEAFF | TGCGCCAGCAGCGGAGACAGGGGGAACACTGAAGCTTTCTTT
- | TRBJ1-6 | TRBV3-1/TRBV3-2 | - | CASSQGTRGSPLHF | TGTGCCAGCAGCCAAGGTACCCGGGGATCACCCCTCCACTTT
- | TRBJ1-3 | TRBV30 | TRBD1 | CAWRDRGTNTIYF | TGTGCCTGGAGGGACAGGGGAACAAACACCATATATTTT
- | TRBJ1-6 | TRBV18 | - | CASSDRDSPLHF | TGTGCCAGCTCTGATCGGGATTCACCCCTCCACTTT
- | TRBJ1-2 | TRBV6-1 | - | CASSEATEARYGYTF | TGTGCCAGCAGTGAAGCTACAGAAGCACGGTATGGCTACACCTTC
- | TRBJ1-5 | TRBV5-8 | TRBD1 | CASSGQGSNQPQHF | TGTGCCAGCAGCGGACAGGGCAGCAATCAGCCCCAGCATTTT
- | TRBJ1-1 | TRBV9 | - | CASSPIRTEAFF | TGTGCCAGCAGCCCTATACGGACTGAAGCTTTCTTT
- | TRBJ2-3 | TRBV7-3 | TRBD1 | CASSTSGTGGDTQYF | TGTGCCAGCAGCACTTCCGGGACAGGGGGAGATACGCAGTATTTT
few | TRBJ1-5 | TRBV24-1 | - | CATSDLRGAGPQHF | TGTGCCACCAGTGATTTGCGAGGTGCGGGGCCCCAGCATTTT
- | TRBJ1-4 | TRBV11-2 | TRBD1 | CASSPDRAFNEKLFF | TGTGCCAGCAGCCCAGACAGGGCCTTTAATGAAAAACTGTTTTTT
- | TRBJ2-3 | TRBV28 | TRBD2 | CASKDTKAGGDDTQYF | TGTGCCAGCAAGGATACAAAAGCGGGGGGTGACGATACGCAGTATTTT
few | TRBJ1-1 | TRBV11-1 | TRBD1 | CASQADRFRVAEAFF | TGTGCCAGCCAGGCGGACAGGTTTCGGGTTGCTGAAGCTTTCTTT
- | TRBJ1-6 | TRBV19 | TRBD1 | CATEARTGAYSPLHF | TGTGCCACCGAGGCCCGGACAGGGGCTTATTCACCCCTCCACTTT
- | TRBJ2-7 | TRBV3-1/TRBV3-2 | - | CASSQARVGGEQYF | TGTGCCAGCAGCCAAGCACGGGTCGGGGGCGAGCAGTACTTC
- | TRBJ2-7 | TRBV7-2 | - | CASSLASSSLRYEQYF | TGTGCCAGCAGCTTAGCATCTAGCTCTCTTCGCTACGAGCAGTACTTC
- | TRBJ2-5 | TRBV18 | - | CASSRGSRETQYF | TGTGCCAGCTCCAGGGGTTCAAGGGAGACCCAGTACTTC
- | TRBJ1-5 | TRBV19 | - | CASSIDRTRAYSNQPQHF | TGTGCCAGTAGTATAGATCGAACGAGGGCCTATAGCAATCAGCCCCAGCATTTT
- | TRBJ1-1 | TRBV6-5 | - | CASSYRGNTEAFF | TGTGCCAGCAGTTACAGGGGGAACACTGAAGCTTTCTTT
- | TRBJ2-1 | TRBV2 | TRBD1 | CASQDRASYNEQFF | TGTGCCAGCCAGGACAGGGCTTCCTACAATGAGCAGTTCTTC
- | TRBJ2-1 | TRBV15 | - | CATGGVRSDEQFF | TGTGCCACCGGCGGGGTGAGGAGCGATGAGCAGTTCTTC
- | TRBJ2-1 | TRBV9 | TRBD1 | CASSLRGDRDSLNEQFF | TGTGCCAGCAGCCTAAGAGGCGACAGGGATTCTTTGAATGAGCAGTTCTTC
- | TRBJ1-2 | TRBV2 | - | CASSEEGLNYGYTF | TGTGCCAGCAGTGAGGAGGGACTAAACTATGGCTACACCTTC
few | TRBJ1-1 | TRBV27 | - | CASSLTGNTEAFF | TGTGCCAGCAGTTTAACTGGGAACACTGAAGCTTTCTTT
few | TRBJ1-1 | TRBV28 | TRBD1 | CASGIGTGGTEAFF | TGTGCCAGCGGGATCGGGACAGGGGGCACTGAAGCTTTCTTT
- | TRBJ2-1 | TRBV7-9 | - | CASSPGAGNEQFF | TGTGCCAGCAGCCCCGGGGCGGGGAATGAGCAGTTCTTC
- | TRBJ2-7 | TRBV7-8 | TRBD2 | CASSLGTSGGAYEQYF | TGTGCCAGCAGCCTAGGGACTAGCGGGGGAGCCTACGAGCAGTACTTC
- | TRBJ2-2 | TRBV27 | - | CASTSRGRVPGELFF | TGTGCCAGCACTTCCAGGGGCAGGGTACCCGGGGAGCTGTTTTTT
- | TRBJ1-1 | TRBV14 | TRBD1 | CASKQGFFNTEAFF | TGTGCCAGCAAACAGGGGTTCTTCAACACTGAAGCTTTCTTT
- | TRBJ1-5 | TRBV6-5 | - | CATQQENYSNQPQHF | TGTGCCACCCAACAGGAGAACTATAGCAATCAGCCCCAGCATTTT
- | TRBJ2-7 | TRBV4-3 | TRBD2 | CASSQDGGDLYEQYF | TGCGCCAGCAGCCAAGATGGGGGGGACCTTTACGAGCAGTACTTC
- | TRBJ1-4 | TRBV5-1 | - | CASRGGVNEKLFF | TGCGCCAGCAGAGGGGGTGTTAATGAAAAACTGTTTTTT
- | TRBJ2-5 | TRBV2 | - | CASGGGGIQETQYF | TGTGCCAGCGGGGGGGGCGGGATTCAAGAGACCCAGTACTTC
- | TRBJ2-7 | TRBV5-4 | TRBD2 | CASSFGTSGTYEQYF | TGTGCCAGCAGCTTTGGGACTAGCGGAACCTACGAGCAGTACTTC
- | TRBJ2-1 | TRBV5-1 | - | CASSLGFDEQFF | TGCGCCAGCAGCTTGGGTTTCGATGAGCAGTTCTTC
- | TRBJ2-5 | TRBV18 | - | CASSPLASSETQYF | TGTGCCAGCTCACCACTGGCTAGTTCGGAGACCCAGTACTTC
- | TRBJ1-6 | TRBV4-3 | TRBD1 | CASSQDRDSPSPLHF | TGCGCCAGCAGCCAAGATCGGGACAGTCCCTCACCCCTCCACTTT
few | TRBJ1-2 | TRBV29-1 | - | CSATSPRDGYTF | TGCAGCGCCACCTCCCCCAGGGATGGCTACACCTTC
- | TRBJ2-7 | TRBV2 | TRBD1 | CANFGQGDQSYEQYF | TGTGCCAACTTTGGACAGGGCGACCAAAGCTACGAGCAGTACTTC
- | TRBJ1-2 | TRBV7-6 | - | CASSPGSLNYGYTF | TGTGCCAGCAGCCCCGGGTCCTTAAACTATGGCTACACCTTC
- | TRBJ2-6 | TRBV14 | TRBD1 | CASSHLGTGPGANVLTF | TGTGCCAGCAGTCACCTAGGGACAGGGCCAGGGGCCAACGTCCTGACTTTC
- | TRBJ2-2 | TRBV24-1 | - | CATSDRDIFTGELFF | TGTGCCACCAGTGATCGGGACATTTTCACCGGGGAGCTGTTTTTT
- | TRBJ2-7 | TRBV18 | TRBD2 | CASSPGGSPYEQYF | TGTGCCAGCTCACCGGGGGGGAGTCCCTACGAGCAGTACTTC
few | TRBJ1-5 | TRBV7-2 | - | CASSFMGSQGQPQHF | TGTGCCAGCAGCTTCATGGGGAGTCAAGGTCAGCCCCAGCATTTT
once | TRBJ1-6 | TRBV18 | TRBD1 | CASSGTGIPLNSPLHF | TGTGCCAGCTCCGGGACAGGAATTCCCCTGAATTCACCCCTCCACTTT
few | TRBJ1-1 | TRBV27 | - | CASNRQLGHTEAFF | TGTGCCAGCAATAGACAGCTGGGGCACACTGAAGCTTTCTTT
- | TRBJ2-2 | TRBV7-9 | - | CASSLGIDTGELFF | TGTGCCAGCAGCTTAGGTATCGACACCGGGGAGCTGTTTTTT